Sequencing of this TCR beta chain was carried out in a study of neurological immune-mediated disorders. Overall study results and limits: None of the CDR3 amino acid sequences of expanded clones recurred across subjects, suggesting private repertoires in all groups.

This clonotype showed up many times. The antigen is undetermined. V gave up 5 bases and J gave up 3 bases, with 15 bases separating them. The CDR3 length is 15 residues. Germline-derived CDR1 and CDR2 are MNHEY and SMNVEV (reference sequence). TCRdb analysed the 5' RACE reads with MiXCR anew, one entry per CDR3 protein. This sample yields about 46,000 distinct CDR3 sequences, of which about 2% are seen a single time; 2.2% belongs to the top ten. The specimen was PBMCs. This clonotype was obtained from a middle-aged woman with multiple sclerosis. V is TRBV27 and J is TRBJ2-3, with a possible D match to TRBD2 (7 bases). The CDR3 DNA sequence: TGTGCCAGCAGTGCGTGGCGGGGGCCTACAGATACGCAGTATTTT. Amino acid sequence: CASSAWRGPTDTQYF.